This TCR beta chain derives from a study of blood T cell repertoires in COVID-19. For the study at large: T cells, B-cell-depleted T cells, or PBMCs supplied cDNA or gDNA.

As handled by the study authors: Counts of nucleated cells, estimated from reference gene primer amplification, were obtained. The table came from immunoSEQ multiplex PCR; TCRdb's copy has only in-frame clones and leaves some out. V, J and clone size derive from that table, while D and trimming were established from the DNA sequence. The repertoire holds about 290,000 clones, with about 85% as singletons. This clone has only a few counts. The CDR3 extends over 13 amino acids. Germline values: CDR1 SGHNT, CDR2 YYREEE (reference sequence). V was shortened by 2 bases and J by 6 bases, with 12 bases between the two germline ends.

The clonotype originates from a woman aged 45-65 years with active or convalescent COVID-19. This sequence joins TRBV5-4 and TRBJ2-7; TRBD1 might be the D (5 bases). Sequences were obtained from peripheral blood. DNA for the CDR3: TGTGCCAGCAGCTTTCAGGGCGCCGGCGAGCAGTACTTC. Translating it yields CASSFQGAGEQYF. The full variable domain, rest sourced from reference TRBV5-4 and TRBJ2-7, is ETGVTQSPTHLIKTRGQQVTLRCSSQSGHNTVSWYQQALGQGPQFIFQYYREEENGRGNFPPRFSGLQFPNYSSELNVNALELDDSALYLCASSFQGAGEQYFGPGTRLTVT.